The present TCR beta chain was sequenced within a study of Ad26.COV2.S vaccination and SARS-CoV-2 variants (dated by TCRdb to the early 2020s). For the wider study: Vaccine-arm donors came from COV1001, a multicentre, randomized, double-blind, placebo-controlled phase I-IIa trial of Ad26.COV2.S in healthy adults. Dosing of Ad26.COV2.S was intramuscular, at either 5x10^10 or 1x10^11 viral particles, delivered as one shot or as two shots spaced 56 days apart. The specificity and breadth of SARS-CoV-2-reactive T cell receptors after Ad26.COV2.S vaccination were assessed by TCRbeta repertoire sequencing. The TCR-sequenced set comprised approximately 32 samples: approximately 20 Ad26.COV2.S vaccine recipients, 5 placebo recipients and 8 SARS-CoV-2 convalescent individuals. Participants in the trial were split at random into five groups of five each, receiving low-dose or high-dose Ad26.COV2.S once or twice, or else placebo on both occasions. Blinding of investigators to trial group allocation was maintained during experiments and outcome assessment.

TCRbeta CDR3 regions were sequenced with the immunoSEQ Assay. After extraction, genomic DNA underwent amplification by bias-controlled multiplex PCR, followed by high-throughput sequencing. The authors' pipeline ran thus. To quantify the absolute abundance of each unique TCRbeta CDR3 region, sequences were collapsed and filtered. T cell fraction was estimated by normalizing TCRbeta template counts to usable DNA, which was measured by amplifying reference genes present in all nucleated cells. Repertoire TCRs were annotated as SARS-CoV-2-specific by exact matching of V gene, CDR3 amino acid sequence and J gene to a known reactive TCR set. The reference SARS-CoV-2 TCR set was derived from MIRA and filtered for enrichment in COVID-19-positive ImmuneCODE repertoires, a step that removed public or cross-reactive TCRs. Using the MIRA antigens, annotated TCRs were further analysed by specific ORF or by position within an ORF. Breadth was defined as the number of annotated unique rearrangements divided by the total number of unique productive rearrangements, and depth was defined as the summed frequency of the annotated unique rearrangements. TCR breadth was compared between groups using two-sided Wilcoxon rank-sum tests. Here the immuneACCESS table is served through TCRdb, limited to in-frame sequences with V and J called. Missing clones are a known gap in these copies; in checked studies unresolved V genes cover under half, and the rest lacks a known reason. Clonal size and the V and J genes are those of that table, whereas D and trimming came from the DNA. The sample table lists approximately 360,000 clones, roughly 85% of them with a count of one. Of the sample, nearly 7.5% falls within the top ten clones.

As to this clone: Its antigen remains undetermined. No much larger clone exists at a distance of one base, and base qualities are not known.

From the cysteine up to the phenylalanine, the CDR3 has a length of 17 residues. Only the CDR3 DNA is retained, 51 bases long and in frame from the first base. Trimming removed 1 base from V and 0 bases from J, leaving 10 bases between the germline ends. Taken from the germline V gene, the CDR1 and CDR2 loops are LGHNA and YSLEER. What the study reported, not specific to this receptor: After vaccination, substantial breadth of spike-specific CD8+ and CD4+ T cell responses was reported. The authors noted that the TCR breadth and depth analyses may have underestimated total T cell responses. Vaccine and placebo recipients had comparable non-spike TCR breadth, which fits with the vaccine containing only spike. The study lacked the statistical power to compare responses across vaccine doses or regimens. Ad26.COV2.S recipients had higher spike-specific TCR breadth than placebo recipients (P = 0.0014).

What the treatment or condition label conveys for this sample: 19 received Ad26.COV2.S at low or high dose, single or two shots; about 5 received placebo; per-sample allocation not given. For vaccine and placebo recipients, repertoires were sequenced using samples collected on day 63 after the first injection. Between 29 July and 7 August 2020, Cohort 1b enrolled about 27 adults aged 18-55 years at one site in Boston, USA. Ad26.COV2.S consisted of a replication-incompetent adenovirus type 26 vector by which a prefusion-stabilized SARS-CoV-2 spike protein from the original Wuhan strain was expressed.

This sample comprised peripheral blood, obtained in a trial of Ad26.COV2.S vaccine versus placebo. This sequence was found in a person between 18 and 59 years old who received the Ad26.COV2.S COVID-19 vaccine or a placebo. The sequence is built from TRBV4-3 and TRBJ2-6, with an unclear D gene assignment. CDR3 region: CASSQGVRPSGANVLTF. The DNA sequence is given as TGCGCCAGCAGCCAAGGGGTCCGTCCCTCTGGGGCCAACGTCCTGACTTTC.